This entry describes one TCR beta chain. Source study methods: The authors estimated nucleated cell counts from reference gene primer amplification. Some clones are missing from TCRdb's copy, which holds only in-frame ones; the method was immunoSEQ multiplex PCR. V and J calls and clone size are as listed in that table; D and trimming were resolved from the DNA. This sample carries 110,000 or so clones, 70% to 80% of them seen once, and the ten largest clones take 5.5% to 7%. This sample stems from a study of blood T cell repertoires in COVID-19. Background on the study: Sites across the United States, Italy and Spain contributed samples from acute and convalescent COVID-19. Nucleic acid was either cDNA or gDNA, and it came from T cells, B-cell-depleted T cells, or PBMCs.

Germline lookup yields CDR1 SGHRS and CDR2 YFSETQ. The CDR3 contains 17 residues. After removal of 4 bases from V and 0 bases from J, the junction contained 10 bases not matched to a gene. The V and J genes are TRBV5-1 and TRBJ2-3; 8 positions agree with TRBD2. The clonotype originates from a man between 65 and 79 years old with acute or convalescent COVID-19. The sample consisted of peripheral blood. The DNA for the CDR3 is TGCGCCAGCAGCGCTCAGGGAGCGGGAGTAAGCACAGATACGCAGTATTTT. Translation: CASSAQGAGVSTDTQYF.